This T cell receptor beta chain was observed in a study of blood T cell repertoires in COVID-19. TCRdb's copy holds only in-frame clones and misses some; the assay was immunoSEQ multiplex PCR. Among roughly 190,000 clones listed, around 76% were seen once. The study recruited people aged roughly 18 to 100 years across 24 US areas. The CDR3 loop spans 14 amino acids. Sequences were obtained from PBMCs or T cells enriched from blood (not recorded which). This clonotype was obtained from a woman between 50 and 59 years old with acute COVID-19. The chain couples TRBV21-1 to TRBJ1-5; the D segment call TRBD1 is taken from the table without a DNA check. TRBV21-1 is an annotated pseudogene. The CDR3 sequence: CASSKVGQGGPQHF. The CDR3 DNA sequence: TGTGCCAGCAGCAAAGTAGGACAGGGCGGGCCCCAGCATTTT.